The entry that follows covers one TCR beta chain sequence. Its target antigen remains unknown. No clone much larger than this one lies a single base away; base qualities are absent. These data belong to a study of blood T cell repertoires in COVID-19 (dated by TCRdb to 2020 to 2022). About the study as a whole: Samples from collaborators originated in the United States, Italy and Spain and spanned both the acute and convalescent phases of COVID-19. The material from the prospective study consisted of cDNA or gDNA derived from T cells, B-cell-depleted T cells, or PBMCs. Subjects who had been exposed to COVID-19, were actively infected with it, or had recovered from it provided the deeply sampled blood TCRbeta repertoires that made up the dataset. A freely available public database, intended as a resource for researchers studying the immune response to SARS-CoV-2, is where the repertoires were released. Samples came from the ongoing ImmuneRACE study (first 160 participants) plus 1,254 subjects from 6 global collaborators. Nearly every sample came with metadata listing a de-identified subject ID, COVID-19 status, age in years and sex. Where available, HLA class I and class II types were taken from metadata supplied by the sample provider and were not determined by assay-based typing. General findings and caveats noted by the study authors: The amount of clinical and demographic metadata varied by source and participant and was provided uncurated.

Whole blood was collected in K2EDTA tubes by collaborating institutions according to the institutions' own protocols. Collaborator samples were shipped for TCRbeta analysis as frozen whole blood, isolated PBMCs, or DNA extracted from either sample type. Reading from cysteine to phenylalanine, the CDR3 counts 12 amino acids. The DNA shown is the 36-base CDR3, in frame from base 1. The V end loses 8 bases and the J end loses 3 bases, and a stretch of 8 bases separates them. CDR1 MNHEY and CDR2 SVGAGI were looked up in the germline V gene. The immunoSEQ Assay, a bias-controlled multiplex PCR, was used to amplify TCRbeta CDR3 regions from genomic DNA. On the authors' methods: Nucleated cell counts per sample were estimated from amplification of reference gene primers within the assay. To quantify the absolute abundance of each unique TCRbeta CDR3 rearrangement, sequence reads were collapsed and filtered. For each sample, productive Simpson clonality was calculated by taking the square root of Simpson's diversity index across productive rearrangements. Not all clones reach the TCRdb copy of this immuneACCESS table, which keeps in-frame sequences only. Checked studies attribute under half of the gap to unresolved V genes and leave the rest unexplained. The V and J calls and clone size come from that table; D and trimming were worked out from the DNA. Present in this sample are over 35,000 clones, 55% to 75% of which were seen just once. The ten largest make up 5.5% to 6.5% of the sample.

The TCR originated in a man aged 80 or over with acute or convalescent COVID-19. The chain is encoded by TRBV6-5 joined to TRBJ1-5, and perhaps TRBD1 as D gene, on 6 matching bases. Sequencing was carried out using peripheral blood. The CDR3 amino acid sequence is: CASGQPNQPQHF. The nucleotide sequence reads as follows: TGTGCCAGCGGACAGCCCAATCAGCCCCAGCATTTT.